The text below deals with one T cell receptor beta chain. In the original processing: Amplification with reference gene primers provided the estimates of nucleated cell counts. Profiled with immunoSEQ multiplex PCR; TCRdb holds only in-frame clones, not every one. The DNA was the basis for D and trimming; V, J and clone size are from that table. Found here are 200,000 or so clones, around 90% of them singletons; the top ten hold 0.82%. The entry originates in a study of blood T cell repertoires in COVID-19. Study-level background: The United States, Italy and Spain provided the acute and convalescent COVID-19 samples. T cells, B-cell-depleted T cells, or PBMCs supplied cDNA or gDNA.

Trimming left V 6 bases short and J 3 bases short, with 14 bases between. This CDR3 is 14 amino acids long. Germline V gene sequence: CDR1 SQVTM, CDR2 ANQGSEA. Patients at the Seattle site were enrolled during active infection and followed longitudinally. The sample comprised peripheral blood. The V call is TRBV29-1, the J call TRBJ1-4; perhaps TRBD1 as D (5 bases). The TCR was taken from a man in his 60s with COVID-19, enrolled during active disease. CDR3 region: CSVQTGTANEKLFF. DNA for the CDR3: TGCAGCGTGCAAACCGGGACTGCTAATGAAAAACTGTTTTTT.